What follows are 4 T cell receptor beta chains derived from one specimen sequenced in a study of beta chain features in type 1 diabetes. Findings of the study overall: Type 1 diabetes patients showed a moderate but significant shortening of TCRB CDR3s in all four CD4+ subsets.

Which antigens these TCRs recognize remains unknown. Since all of the isolated RNA was reverse transcribed, expressed TCRB transcripts were what got sequenced. Method: immunoSEQ multiplex PCR; TCRdb's copy keeps in-frame clones and lacks some. The sample has 120,000 to 150,000 clones, roughly an eighth seen once. The sample comprised central memory CD4+ T cells from blood. These receptors were obtained from a man in his late teens or twenties with type 1 diabetes.

This clone was seen ten or more times. The V and J genes are TRBV18 and TRBJ2-1; the D gene is possibly TRBD1 (5 bases). Germline loops: CDR1 KGHSH, CDR2 LQKENI. The CDR3 covers 15 residues. Trimming left V 2 bases short and J 5 bases short, with 13 bases between. CDR3 bases: TGTGCCAGCTCACCAACCCGAGCGACAGACAATGAGCAGTTCTTC. This encodes CASSPTRATDNEQFF.

This CDR3 is CASSLGVGRGNQPQHF. The CDR3 DNA reads as TGTGCCAGCAGTTTGGGCGTTGGCAGGGGGAATCAGCCCCAGCATTTT. The J gene is TRBJ1-5, the V gene TRBV28, with 7 positions matching TRBD1. Germline CDR1 and CDR2: MDHEN and SYDVKM. The ends lost 3 bases at V and 4 bases at J; junction bases unmatched: 9. This CDR3 is built from 16 residues.

This clone turned up a few times. J is TRBJ1-1 and V is TRBV6-6; D is uncertain. The CDR3 is 11 amino acids. CDR1 and CDR2 from the germline V gene are MNHNY and SVGAGI (reference sequence). Trimming left V 6 bases short and J 3 bases short, with 5 bases between. The CDR3 bases are TGTGCCAGCAGCGATGACACTGAAGCTTTCTTT. Amino acids: CASSDDTEAFF.

The table lists this clone with many counts. The chain couples TRBV30 to TRBJ2-6, with unresolved D. The germline gives CDR1 GTSNPN, CDR2 SVGIG (reference sequence). The CDR3 consists of 15 residues. Trimming removed 1 base from V and 0 bases from J, with 7 bases in between. CDR3: CAWSGSFSGANVLTF. DNA of the CDR3: TGTGCCTGGAGTGGGTCCTTCTCTGGGGCCAACGTCCTGACTTTC.